The T cell receptor beta chain under discussion was sequenced for a study of blood T cell repertoires in COVID-19. On the study more broadly: From T cells, B-cell-depleted T cells, or PBMCs came the material, which was cDNA or gDNA.

This table comes from immunoSEQ multiplex PCR, and its TCRdb copy is limited to in-frame clones, with some not included. The table lists approximately 140,000 clones, around 89% of them singletons. On this clone itself: Other DNA sequences in this sample translate to the same CDR3.

This CDR3 region has 15 residues. V dropped 0 bases and J dropped 0 bases, with 7 bases sitting between them. Germline CDR1 reads LNHNV; CDR2 reads YYDKDF (reference sequence). This receptor was obtained from a human donor in a cohort sampled during active COVID-19. V usage is TRBV15 and J usage is TRBJ2-3; D unclear. Sequencing was carried out using peripheral blood. The CDR3 DNA reads TGTGCCACCAGCAGAGATCGCGGTAGCACAGATACGCAGTATTTT. Protein product: CATSRDRGSTDTQYF.